A single sample is the source of the 16 T cell receptor beta chains below, sequenced in a study of blood T cell repertoires in COVID-19. Assay used: immunoSEQ multiplex PCR; TCRdb lists only in-frame clones, some missing. The profile shows about 370,000 clones, around 87% of them singletons. The source material was peripheral blood. The receptors shown here come from a woman aged 25 to 39 with COVID-19, enrolled during active disease.

The J gene is TRBJ2-7, the V gene TRBV30, with TRBD2 matching over 10 bases. Trimming took 2 bases from V and 4 from J; bases not matched to a gene: 5. Germline CDR1 is GTSNPN and CDR2 is SVGIG (reference sequence). CDR3 length: 14 amino acids. The CDR3 DNA follows: TGTGCCTGGAGTAAAAGACTAGCGGGTTACGAGCAGTACTTC. Its translation is CAWSKRLAGYEQYF. Based on the CDR3 plus reference TRBV30 and TRBJ2-7, the full variable domain is SQTIHQWPATLVQPVGSPLSLECTVEGTSNPNLYWYRQAAGRGLQLLFYSVGIGQISSEVPQNLSASRPQDRQFILSSKKLLLSDSGFYLCAWSKRLAGYEQYFGPGTRLTVT.

This chain links TRBV12-5 with TRBJ2-3; D is ambiguous. V was cut by 1 base and J by 4 bases, with 9 bases left in between. Germline V gene lookup returns CDR1 LGHNT and CDR2 FRNRAP. This CDR3 spans 14 amino acids. The CDR3, as DNA: TGTGCTAGTGGTTTGGAATCCCAGGCAGATACGCAGTATTTT. This gives the protein CASGLESQADTQYF.

The chain employs TRBV3-1 (or the pseudogene TRBV3-2) and TRBJ1-6; TRBD1 is a possible D gene (6 bases). The CDR3 is made up of 15 amino acids. V lost 1 base to trimming and J lost 6 bases, with 10 bases between them. CDR1 is LGHDT and CDR2 is YNNKEL in the germline V gene (reference sequence). CDR3 in amino acids: CASSQGTGINSPLHF. In nucleotides, the CDR3 is TGTGCCAGCAGCCAAGGAACAGGGATTAATTCACCCCTCCACTTT.

This clone was counted between two and nine times. V gene TRBV6-4 combines with J gene TRBJ2-3; 7 nucleotides match TRBD1. CDR1 is MRHNA, CDR2 SNTAGT, per germline. V dropped 3 bases and J dropped 4; count of bases not matched to a gene: 4. This CDR3 is 14 amino acids long. The DNA of the CDR3 is TGTGCCAGCAGTGATCGCACAGGGGCAGATACGCAGTATTTT. Amino acid sequence: CASSDRTGADTQYF.

V gene TRBV9 combines with J gene TRBJ2-7, with D perhaps matching TRBD2 (5 bases). This CDR3 region has 13 residues. In germline, CDR1 is SGDLS, CDR2 YYNGEE. Deletions cut 1 base from V and 3 bases from J, with 8 bases between. The CDR3 reads CASSVTGFYEQYF. The CDR3 DNA is TGTGCCAGCAGCGTAACGGGATTCTACGAGCAGTACTTC. Based on the CDR3 plus reference TRBV9 and TRBJ2-7, the full variable domain is DSGVTQTPKHLITATGQRVTLRCSPRSGDLSVYWYQQSLDQGLQFLIQYYNGEERAKGNILERFSAQQFPDLHSELNLSSLELGDSALYFCASSVTGFYEQYFGPGTRLTVT.

The sample holds one count of this clone. This chain joins TRBV2 and TRBJ1-3, with 8 bases aligning to TRBD1. The germline CDR1 and CDR2 sequences are SNHLY and FYNNEI. Germline trimming cut 8 bases from V and 3 bases from J; bases unmatched to any gene: 3. The length of the CDR3 is 13 residues. In nucleotides, the CDR3 is TGTGCCAGCCAGGGGGCAGGTGGAAACACCATATATTTT. Translation gives CASQGAGGNTIYF.

This chain joins TRBV6-5 and TRBJ2-7, with D perhaps TRBD2 (6 bases). V was clipped by 2 bases and J by 2 bases, with 10 bases between them. The CDR3 sequence is 14 residues long. Looked up from germline, CDR1 is MNHEY and CDR2 is SVGAGI. The CDR3 sequence is CASSYIPGAYEQYF. The CDR3 DNA reads as TGTGCCAGCAGTTACATCCCGGGGGCCTACGAGCAGTACTTC.

The chain links TRBV6-4 to TRBJ2-1, with 11 bases fitting TRBD2. CDR1 is MRHNA, CDR2 SNTAGT, per germline. This CDR3 spans 16 amino acids. With 3 bases clipped from V and 3 bases from J, the junction kept 4 bases outside the gene matches. This CDR3 is CASSEPGLAVYNEQFF. For the CDR3, the DNA is TGTGCCAGCAGTGAACCGGGACTAGCGGTCTACAATGAGCAGTTCTTC.

The rearrangement joins TRBV4-1 to TRBJ2-3; D not resolved. Germline lookup yields CDR1 MGHRA and CDR2 YSYEKL. V shed 0 bases and J shed 1 base, with 5 bases lying between them. The CDR3 extends over 14 amino acids. CDR3 sequence reads: CASSQDRGTDTQYF. The DNA of the CDR3 is TGCGCCAGCAGCCAAGATCGAGGCACAGATACGCAGTATTTT.

The genes are TRBV7-8 and TRBJ2-5, with a tentative D call TRBD2 (5 bases). Trimming removed 6 bases from V and 0 bases from J, with 11 bases in between. The CDR3 runs to 14 residues. The germline CDR1 and CDR2 sequences are SGHVS and FQNEAQ. In DNA form, the CDR3 reads TGTGCCAGCAGTTTGAGGAGGAACCAAGAGACCCAGTACTTC. It encodes CASSLRRNQETQYF.

The V and J genes are TRBV19 and TRBJ1-1; D might be TRBD1 (6 bases). The CDR3 is 15 residues long. With 3 bases removed from V and 6 bases from J, the gap between germline ends came to 17 bases. CDR1 LNHDA and CDR2 SQIVND come from the germline V gene (reference sequence). This chain's CDR3 is CASSMSTGQTAEAFF. CDR3 nucleotides: TGTGCCAGTAGTATGTCTACAGGGCAAACAGCTGAAGCTTTCTTT.

The chain has TRBV3-1 (or the pseudogene TRBV3-2) and TRBJ2-5; D might be TRBD2 (7 bases). Germline-derived CDR1 and CDR2 are LGHDT and YNNKEL (reference sequence). V lost 9 bases to trimming and J lost 5 bases, with 19 bases between them. This CDR3 is 14 amino acids long. The CDR3 protein is CASGGRELWETQYF. The CDR3 coding sequence is TGTGCCAGTGGGGGGCGGGAGCTGTGGGAGACCCAGTACTTC.

Notes on this clone: This specimen includes other DNA sequences encoding the same CDR3. V usage is TRBV27 and J usage is TRBJ2-5; D gene ambiguous. Trimming removed 3 bases from V and 5 bases from J, with 4 bases in between. This CDR3 contains 11 residues. CDR1 is MNHEY, CDR2 SMNVEV, per germline (reference sequence). The CDR3 sequence: CASSFRETQYF. In nucleotides, the CDR3 is TGTGCCAGCAGTTTCAGGGAGACCCAGTACTTC.

V is TRBV12-3 or TRBV12-4 and J is TRBJ2-1; TRBD2 might be the D (6 bases). Between the trimmed V and J ends, which lost 3 bases and 6 bases, there was a span of 9 bases. This CDR3 spans 13 amino acids. CDR3 in DNA: TGTGCCAGCAGTTTTGGGACTGTCAATGAGCAGTTCTTC. Protein product: CASSFGTVNEQFF.

The chain joins TRBV10-2 to TRBJ2-1; perhaps TRBD2 as D (6 bases). CDR1 WSHSY and CDR2 SAAADI come from the germline V gene. CDR3 length equals 16 residues. V was clipped by 7 bases and J by 0 bases, with 16 bases between them. The CDR3 is CASTSPSESSYNEQFF. Written as DNA, the CDR3 is TGCGCCAGCACTTCCCCTAGCGAGAGCTCCTACAATGAGCAGTTCTTC.

The chain is built from TRBV4-1 and TRBJ2-5; D is ambiguous. The germline V gene encodes CDR1 MGHRA and CDR2 YSYEKL. The CDR3 length is 15 residues. V was shortened by 0 bases and J by 1 base, with 9 bases between the two germline ends. The CDR3 sequence is CASSQDSRFQETQYF. CDR3 DNA: TGCGCCAGCAGCCAAGATTCGAGGTTCCAAGAGACCCAGTACTTC.